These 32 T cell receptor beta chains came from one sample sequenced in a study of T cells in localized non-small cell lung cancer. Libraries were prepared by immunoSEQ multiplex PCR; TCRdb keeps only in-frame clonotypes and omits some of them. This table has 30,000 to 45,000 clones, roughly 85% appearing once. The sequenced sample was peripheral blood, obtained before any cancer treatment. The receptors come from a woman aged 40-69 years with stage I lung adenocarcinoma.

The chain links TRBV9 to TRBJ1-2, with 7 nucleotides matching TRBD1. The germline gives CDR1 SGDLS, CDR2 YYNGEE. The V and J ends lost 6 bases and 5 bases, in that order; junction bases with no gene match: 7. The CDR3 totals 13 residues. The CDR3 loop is CASNRGRSYGYTF. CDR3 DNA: TGTGCCAGCAACAGGGGAAGGTCTTATGGCTACACCTTC. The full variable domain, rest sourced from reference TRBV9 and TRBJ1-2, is DSGVTQTPKHLITATGQRVTLRCSPRSGDLSVYWYQQSLDQGLQFLIQYYNGEERAKGNILERFSAQQFPDLHSELNLSSLELGDSALYFCASNRGRSYGYTFGSGTRLTVV.

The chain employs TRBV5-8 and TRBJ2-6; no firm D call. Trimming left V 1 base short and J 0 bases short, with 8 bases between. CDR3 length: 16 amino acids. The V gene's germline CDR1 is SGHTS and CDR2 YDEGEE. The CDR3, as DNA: TGTGCCAGCAGCTTGTTCCGTTTCTCTGGGGCCAACGTCCTGACTTTC. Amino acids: CASSLFRFSGANVLTF.

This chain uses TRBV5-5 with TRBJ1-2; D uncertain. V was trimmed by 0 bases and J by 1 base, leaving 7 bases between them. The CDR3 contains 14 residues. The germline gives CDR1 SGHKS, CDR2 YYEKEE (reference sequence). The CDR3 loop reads CASSLGRLNYGYTF. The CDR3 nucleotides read TGTGCCAGCAGCTTGGGCAGGCTTAACTATGGCTACACCTTC.

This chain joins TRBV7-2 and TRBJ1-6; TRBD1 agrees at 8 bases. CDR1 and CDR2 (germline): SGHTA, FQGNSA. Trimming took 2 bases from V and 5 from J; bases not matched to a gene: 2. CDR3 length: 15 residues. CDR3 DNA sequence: TGTGCCAGCAGCTTACAACAGGGGGATAATTCACCCCTCCACTTT. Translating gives CASSLQQGDNSPLHF.

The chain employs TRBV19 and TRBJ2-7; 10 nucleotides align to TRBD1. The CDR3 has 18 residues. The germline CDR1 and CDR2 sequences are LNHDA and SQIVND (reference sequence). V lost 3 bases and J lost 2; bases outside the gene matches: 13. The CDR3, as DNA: TGTGCCAGTAGTATTAGTTTAGCCGGGACAGGGGTCGCCTACGAGCAGTACTTC. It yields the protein CASSISLAGTGVAYEQYF.

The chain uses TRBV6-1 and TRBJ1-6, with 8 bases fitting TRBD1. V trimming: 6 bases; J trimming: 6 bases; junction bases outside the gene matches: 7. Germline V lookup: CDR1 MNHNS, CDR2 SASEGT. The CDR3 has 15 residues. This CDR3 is CASSVRDRSNSPLHF. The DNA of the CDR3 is TGTGCCAGCAGCGTACGGGACAGGTCTAATTCACCCCTCCACTTT.

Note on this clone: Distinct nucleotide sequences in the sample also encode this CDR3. CDR3 in amino acids: CASPETRPGLAGLTYEQYF. For the CDR3, the DNA is TGTGCCAGCCCCGAAACGAGACCGGGACTAGCGGGGCTTACCTACGAGCAGTACTTC. The chain uses TRBV27 and TRBJ2-7; 13 nucleotides agree with TRBD2. Germline V gene sequence: CDR1 MNHEY, CDR2 SMNVEV (reference sequence). This CDR3 region has 19 residues. The J segment lost 2 bases and the V segment lost 8 bases, leaving 18 bases of the junction unmatched.

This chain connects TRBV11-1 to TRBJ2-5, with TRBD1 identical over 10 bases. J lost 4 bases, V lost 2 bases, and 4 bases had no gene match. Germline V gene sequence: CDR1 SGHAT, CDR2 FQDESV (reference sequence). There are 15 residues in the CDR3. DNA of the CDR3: TGTGCCAGCAGCTTATCGAGGACAGGGGGAGAGACCCAGTACTTC. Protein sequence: CASSLSRTGGETQYF.

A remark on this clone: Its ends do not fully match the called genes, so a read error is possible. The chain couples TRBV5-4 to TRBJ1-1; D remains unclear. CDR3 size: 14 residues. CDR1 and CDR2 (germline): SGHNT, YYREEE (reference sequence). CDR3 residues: CASSTGLQNAEAFF. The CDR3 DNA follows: TGTGCCAGCAGCACCGGGCTCCAGAACGCTGAAGCTTTCTTT.

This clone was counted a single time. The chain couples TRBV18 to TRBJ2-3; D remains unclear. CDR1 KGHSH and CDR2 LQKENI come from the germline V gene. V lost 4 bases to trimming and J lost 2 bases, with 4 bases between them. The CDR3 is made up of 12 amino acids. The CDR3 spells CASSQFTDTQYF. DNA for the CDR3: TGTGCCAGCTCACAATTCACAGATACGCAGTATTTT.

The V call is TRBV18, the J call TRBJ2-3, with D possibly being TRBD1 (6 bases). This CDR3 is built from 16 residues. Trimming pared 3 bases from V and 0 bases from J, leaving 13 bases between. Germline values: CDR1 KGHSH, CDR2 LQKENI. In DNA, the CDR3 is TGTGCCAGCTCACCGACCGCTGACAGGAGCACAGATACGCAGTATTTT. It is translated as CASSPTADRSTDTQYF.

CDR3 sequence: CSVDKGTAAFF. Here the CDR3 DNA reads TGCAGCGTTGATAAGGGGACGGCAGCTTTCTTT. This chain uses TRBV29-1 with TRBJ1-1, with a possible D match to TRBD1 (5 bases). Germline V gives CDR1 SQVTM, CDR2 ANQGSEA. The CDR3 is 11 residues long. Trimming stripped 3 bases from V and 10 bases from J, with 12 bases between.

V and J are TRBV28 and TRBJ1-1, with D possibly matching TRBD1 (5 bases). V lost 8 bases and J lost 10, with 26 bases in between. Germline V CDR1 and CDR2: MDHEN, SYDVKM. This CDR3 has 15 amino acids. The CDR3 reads CASHPNKGQGRVAFF. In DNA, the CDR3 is TGTGCCAGCCACCCAAATAAGGGGCAAGGTCGTGTAGCTTTCTTT.

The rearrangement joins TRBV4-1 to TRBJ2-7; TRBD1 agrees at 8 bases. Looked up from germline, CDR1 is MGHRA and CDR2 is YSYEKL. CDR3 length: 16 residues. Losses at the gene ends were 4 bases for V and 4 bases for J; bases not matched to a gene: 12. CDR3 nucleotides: TGCGCCAGCAGCCCAACCTTCCAGGACAGGGCGTACGAGCAGTACTTC. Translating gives CASSPTFQDRAYEQYF.

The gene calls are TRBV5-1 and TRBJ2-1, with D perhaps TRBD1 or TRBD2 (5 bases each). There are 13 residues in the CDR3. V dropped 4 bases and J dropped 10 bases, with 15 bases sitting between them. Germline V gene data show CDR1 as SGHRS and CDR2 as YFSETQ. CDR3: CASSPGPLEEQFF. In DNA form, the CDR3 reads TGCGCCAGCAGCCCGGGGCCGTTGGAGGAGCAGTTCTTC.

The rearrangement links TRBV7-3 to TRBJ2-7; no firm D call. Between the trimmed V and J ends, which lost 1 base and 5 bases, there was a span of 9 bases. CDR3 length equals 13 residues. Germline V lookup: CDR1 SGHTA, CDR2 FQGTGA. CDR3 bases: TGTGCCAGCAGCTTAATGTCAGGCGACGAGCAGTACTTC. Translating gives CASSLMSGDEQYF.

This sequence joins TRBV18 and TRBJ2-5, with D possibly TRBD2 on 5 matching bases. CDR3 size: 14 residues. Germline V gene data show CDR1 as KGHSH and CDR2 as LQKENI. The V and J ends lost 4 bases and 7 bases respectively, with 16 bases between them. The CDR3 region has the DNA TGTGCCAGCTCACTATTGGACGGCGCGGGGACCCAGTACTTC. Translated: CASSLLDGAGTQYF.

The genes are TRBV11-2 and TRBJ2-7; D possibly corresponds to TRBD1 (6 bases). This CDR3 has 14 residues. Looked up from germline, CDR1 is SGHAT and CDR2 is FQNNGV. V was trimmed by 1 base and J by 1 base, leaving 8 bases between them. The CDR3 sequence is CASSLAGASYEQYF. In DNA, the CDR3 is TGTGCCAGCAGCTTAGCAGGGGCGTCCTACGAGCAGTACTTC.

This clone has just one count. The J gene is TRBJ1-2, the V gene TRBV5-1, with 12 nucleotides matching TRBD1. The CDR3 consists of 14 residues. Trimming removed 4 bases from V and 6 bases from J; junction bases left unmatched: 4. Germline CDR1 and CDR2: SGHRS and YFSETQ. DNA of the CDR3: TGCGCCAGCAGCCGGGACAGGGGGCCAGATGGCTACACCTTC. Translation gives CASSRDRGPDGYTF.

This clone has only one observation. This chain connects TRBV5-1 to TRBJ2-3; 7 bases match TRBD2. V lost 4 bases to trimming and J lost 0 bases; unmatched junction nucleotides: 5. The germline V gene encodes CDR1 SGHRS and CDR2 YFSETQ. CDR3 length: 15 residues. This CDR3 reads CASSASGSSTDTQYF. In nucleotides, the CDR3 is TGCGCCAGCAGCGCTAGCGGATCTAGCACAGATACGCAGTATTTT.

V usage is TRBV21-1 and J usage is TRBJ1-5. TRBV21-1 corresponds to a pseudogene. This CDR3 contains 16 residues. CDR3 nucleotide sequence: TGTGCCAGCAGCAAATTGTCCGGAGTTGGCAATCAGCCCCAGCATTTT. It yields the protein CASSKLSGVGNQPQHF.

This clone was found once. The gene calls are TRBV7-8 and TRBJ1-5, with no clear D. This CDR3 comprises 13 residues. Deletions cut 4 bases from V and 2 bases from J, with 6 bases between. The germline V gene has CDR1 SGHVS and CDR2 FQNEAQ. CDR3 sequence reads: CASSSDRNQPQHF. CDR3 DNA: TGTGCCAGCAGCTCGGACCGCAATCAGCCCCAGCATTTT. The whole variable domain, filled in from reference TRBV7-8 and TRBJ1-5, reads GAGVSQSPRYKVAKRGQDVALRCDPISGHVSLFWYQQALGQGPEFLTYFQNEAQLDKSGLPSDRFFAERPEGSVSTLKIQRTQQEDSAVYLCASSSDRNQPQHFGDGTRLSIL.

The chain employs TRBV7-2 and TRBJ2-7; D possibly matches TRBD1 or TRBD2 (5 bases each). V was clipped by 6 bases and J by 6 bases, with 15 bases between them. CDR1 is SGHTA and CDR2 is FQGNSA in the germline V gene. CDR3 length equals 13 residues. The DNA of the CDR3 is TGTGCCAGCAGTCCTCACCCGAGGGGCGAGCAGTACTTC. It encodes CASSPHPRGEQYF. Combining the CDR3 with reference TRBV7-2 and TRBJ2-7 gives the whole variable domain GAGVSQSPSNKVTEKGKDVELRCDPISGHTALYWYRQSLGQGLEFLIYFQGNSAPDKSGLPSDRFSAERTGGSVSTLTIQRTQQEDSAVYLCASSPHPRGEQYFGPGTRLTVT.

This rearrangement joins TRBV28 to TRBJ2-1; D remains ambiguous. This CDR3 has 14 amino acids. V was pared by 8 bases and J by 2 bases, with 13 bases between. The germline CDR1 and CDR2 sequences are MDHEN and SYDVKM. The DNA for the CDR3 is TGTGCCAGCTCATTAGGGCAGACCTACAATGAGCAGTTCTTC. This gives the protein CASSLGQTYNEQFF.

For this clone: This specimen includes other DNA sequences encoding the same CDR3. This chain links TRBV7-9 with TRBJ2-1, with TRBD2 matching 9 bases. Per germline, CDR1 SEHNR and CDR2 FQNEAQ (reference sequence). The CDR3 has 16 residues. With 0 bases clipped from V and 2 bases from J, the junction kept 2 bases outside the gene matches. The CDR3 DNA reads TGTGCCAGCAGCTTAGCTCTAGCGGGGACCTACAATGAGCAGTTCTTC. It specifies CASSLALAGTYNEQFF. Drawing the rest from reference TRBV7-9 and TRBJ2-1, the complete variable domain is DTGVSQNPRHKITKRGQNVTFRCDPISEHNRLYWYRQTLGQGPEFLTYFQNEAQLEKSRLLSDRFSAERPKGSFSTLEIQRTEQGDSAMYLCASSLALAGTYNEQFFGPGTRLTVL.

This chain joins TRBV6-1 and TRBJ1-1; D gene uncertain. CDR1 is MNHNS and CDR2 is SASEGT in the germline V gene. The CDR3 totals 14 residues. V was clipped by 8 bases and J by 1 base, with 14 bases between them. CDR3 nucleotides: TGTGCCAGCCAAGATGGAGGGAAGAACACTGAAGCTTTCTTT. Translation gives CASQDGGKNTEAFF.

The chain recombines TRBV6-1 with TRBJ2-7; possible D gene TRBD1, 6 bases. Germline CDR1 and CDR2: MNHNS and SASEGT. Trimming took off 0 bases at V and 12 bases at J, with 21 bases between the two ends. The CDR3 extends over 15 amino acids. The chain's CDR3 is CASSEAGTGRGVAYF. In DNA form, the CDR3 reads TGTGCCAGCAGTGAAGCGGGAACAGGGCGAGGTGTGGCGTACTTC.

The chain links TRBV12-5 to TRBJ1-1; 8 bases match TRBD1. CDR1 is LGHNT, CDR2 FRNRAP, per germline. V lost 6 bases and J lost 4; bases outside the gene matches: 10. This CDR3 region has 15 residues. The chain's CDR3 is CASGPPGQEITEAFF. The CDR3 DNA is TGTGCTAGTGGGCCACCGGGACAGGAGATCACTGAAGCTTTCTTT.

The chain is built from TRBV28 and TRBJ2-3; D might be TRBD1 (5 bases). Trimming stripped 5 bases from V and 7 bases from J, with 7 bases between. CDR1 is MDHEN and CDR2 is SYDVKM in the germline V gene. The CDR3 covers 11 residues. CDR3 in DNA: TGTGCCAGCAGTACAGGAAATACGCAGTATTTT. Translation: CASSTGNTQYF.

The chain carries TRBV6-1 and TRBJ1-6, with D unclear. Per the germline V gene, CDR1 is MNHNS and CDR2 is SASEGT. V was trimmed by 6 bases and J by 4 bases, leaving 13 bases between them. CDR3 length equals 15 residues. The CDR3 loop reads CASSAETRYNSPLHF. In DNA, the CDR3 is TGTGCCAGCAGCGCAGAGACACGTTATAATTCACCCCTCCACTTT.

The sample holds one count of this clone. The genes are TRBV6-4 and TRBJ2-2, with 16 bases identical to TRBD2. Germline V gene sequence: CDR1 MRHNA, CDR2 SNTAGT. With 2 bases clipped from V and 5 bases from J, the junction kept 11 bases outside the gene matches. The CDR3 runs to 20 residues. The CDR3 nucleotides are TGTGCCAGCAGTGACCCAACCCCGGGACTAGCGGGGGGGCCGACCGGGGAGCTGTTTTTT. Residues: CASSDPTPGLAGGPTGELFF.

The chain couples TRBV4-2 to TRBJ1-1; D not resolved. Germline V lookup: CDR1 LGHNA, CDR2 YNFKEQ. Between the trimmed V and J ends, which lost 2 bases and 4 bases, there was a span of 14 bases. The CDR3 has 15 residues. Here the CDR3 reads CASSQIAGRGTEAFF. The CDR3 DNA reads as TGTGCCAGCAGCCAAATAGCAGGACGGGGCACTGAAGCTTTCTTT.